This entry describes one T cell receptor (beta chain). Its antigen remains unidentified. This record comes from a study of T cell responses to AZD1222 COVID-19 vaccine. Study conclusions and caveats: Reportedly, nearly half the spike-specific TCRs target unmutated variant regions. Researchers report vaccine-associated CD4 TCRs spanning spike, with dominance at 160-218 and 743-854. Spike-specific TCR repertoires showed rising breadth and depth after two AZD1222 doses. Repertoire sampling occurred only after the peak T cell response.

The germline V gene has CDR1 LGHDT and CDR2 YNNKEL (reference sequence). The CDR3 has 15 residues. Trimming took off 8 bases at V and 1 base at J, with 15 bases between the two ends. Assay used: immunoSEQ multiplex PCR; TCRdb lists only in-frame clones, some missing. The sample has 130,000 or so clones, roughly nine tenths seen once. This clonotype was sampled from an adult in good health. The sequencing here drew on peripheral blood, taken on day 0 of AZD1222 vaccination. The V and J genes are TRBV3-1 (or the pseudogene TRBV3-2) and TRBJ2-1, with D possibly matching TRBD2 (6 bases). The CDR3 spells CASARRDLSYNEQFF. CDR3 nucleotide sequence: TGTGCCAGCGCGCGGAGGGATCTTTCCTACAATGAGCAGTTCTTC.